This T cell receptor beta chain came from a study of T cells in Graves' hyperthyroidism and ophthalmopathy. This clonotype was seen a few times. CDR1 and CDR2 from the germline V gene are ENHRY and SYGVKD. The CDR3 runs to 13 residues. Deletions cut 6 bases from V and 1 base from J, with 9 bases between. RNA transcripts provided the source from which TCR beta CDR3 regions were amplified. In the first-round RT-PCR of the TCR CDR3, the HTBI primer set was used. TCRdb analysed the multiplex PCR reads with MiXCR anew, one entry per CDR3 protein. This table has more than 500,000 distinct CDR3 sequences, around 50% appearing once.

The chain is built from TRBV10-3 and TRBJ1-1; tentatively, D is TRBD1 (6 bases). Material for sequencing was peripheral blood or thyroid tissue (not recorded which). The sequence was collected from an adult woman with Graves' disease, either hyperthyroidism or ophthalmopathy (not recorded which). CDR3: CAIRGGRNTEAFF. The CDR3 nucleotides read TGTGCCATCAGAGGGGGTAGGAACACTGAAGCTTTCTTT.